The clone carrying this TCR beta chain was found a few times. The source of the sample is a study of patients and donors after allogeneic stem cell transplantation. Looked up from germline, CDR1 is LGHNA and CDR2 is YNFKEQ. The ends lost 0 bases at V and 4 bases at J; junction bases unmatched: 5. CDR3 length: 17 amino acids. TCRdb re-called the RT-PCR reads through MiXCR, storing one row per CDR3 protein. The profile shows fewer than 75,000 distinct CDR3 sequences, more than 10% of them singletons. This chain uses TRBV4-2 with TRBJ2-1, with 11 bases aligning to TRBD2. This TCR was recovered from a human donor who was either an allogeneic HSCT recipient or a stem cell or donor lymphocyte infusion donor (not recorded which). It is not recorded whose cells these are; they may come from a transplant donor. Sequencing was performed on blood, either unsorted or a sorted T cell fraction (not recorded which). The CDR3 bases are TGTGCCAGCAGCCAAGATACGGGACTAGCGGCTTACAATGAGCAGTTCTTC. This codes for CASSQDTGLAAYNEQFF.